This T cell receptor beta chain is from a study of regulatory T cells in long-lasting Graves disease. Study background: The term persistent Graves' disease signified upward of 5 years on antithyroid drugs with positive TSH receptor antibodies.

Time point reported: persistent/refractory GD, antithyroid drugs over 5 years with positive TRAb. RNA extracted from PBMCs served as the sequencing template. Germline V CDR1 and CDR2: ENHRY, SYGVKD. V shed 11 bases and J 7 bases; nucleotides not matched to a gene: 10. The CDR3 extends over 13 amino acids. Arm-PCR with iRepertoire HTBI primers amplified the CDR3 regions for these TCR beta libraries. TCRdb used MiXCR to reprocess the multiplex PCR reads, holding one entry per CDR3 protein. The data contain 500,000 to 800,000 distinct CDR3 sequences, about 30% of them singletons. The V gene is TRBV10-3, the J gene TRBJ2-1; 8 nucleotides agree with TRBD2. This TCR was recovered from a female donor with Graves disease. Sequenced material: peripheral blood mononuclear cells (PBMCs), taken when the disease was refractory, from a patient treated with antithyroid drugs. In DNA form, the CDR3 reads TGTGCCGCATGGGGCGGGGGGCCAAATGAGCAGTTCTTC. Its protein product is CAAWGGGPNEQFF.